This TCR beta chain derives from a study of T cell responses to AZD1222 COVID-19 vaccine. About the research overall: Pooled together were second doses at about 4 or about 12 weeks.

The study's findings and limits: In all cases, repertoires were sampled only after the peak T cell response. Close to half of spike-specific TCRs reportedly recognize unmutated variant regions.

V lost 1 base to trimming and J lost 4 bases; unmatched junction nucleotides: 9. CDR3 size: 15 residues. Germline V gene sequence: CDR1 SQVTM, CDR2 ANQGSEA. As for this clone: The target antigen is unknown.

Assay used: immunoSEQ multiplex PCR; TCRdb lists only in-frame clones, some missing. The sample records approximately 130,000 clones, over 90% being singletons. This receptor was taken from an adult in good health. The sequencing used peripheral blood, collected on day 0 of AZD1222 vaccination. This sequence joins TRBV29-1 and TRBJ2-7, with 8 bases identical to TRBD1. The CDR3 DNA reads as TGCAGCGTTGAAGGGACAGGGATTATGCTATACGAGCAGTACTTC. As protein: CSVEGTGIMLYEQYF.